This T cell receptor beta chain was sequenced for a study of T cell responses to AZD1222 COVID-19 vaccine. A note on this clone: The antigen is not known.

The V segment lost 4 bases and the J segment 8 bases; nucleotides outside the gene matches: 6. Germline CDR1 and CDR2: SGHKS and YYEKEE (reference sequence). The CDR3 is made up of 14 amino acids. Using immunoSEQ multiplex PCR, the repertoire was profiled, and TCRdb retains in-frame clones only, with some absent. The profile shows roughly 110,000 clones, roughly nine tenths of them singletons. General study results and limits: Females outnumbered males among donors, who were mostly white British; clonal diversity was possibly underestimated.

The clonotype was recovered from an adult in good health. The chain recombines TRBV5-5 with TRBJ1-6, with 7 bases fitting TRBD1. The sequencing here drew on peripheral blood, taken on day 0 of AZD1222 vaccination. The CDR3 region has the DNA TGTGCCAGCAGCACGGACAGGTGGGATTCACCCCTCCACTTT. Its translation: CASSTDRWDSPLHF.